Detailed here is one T cell receptor beta chain. Recruits, aged roughly 18 to 100 years, lived in 24 US areas. Cohort allocation depended upon clinical history that participants reported. Study processing details: Amplifying reference gene primers gave estimates of nucleated cell counts. Method: immunoSEQ multiplex PCR; TCRdb's copy keeps in-frame clones and lacks some. V, J and clone size are those of that table, while D and trimming were read from the DNA. The sample contains 350,000 or so clones, more than 70% of which appear only once. This entry is derived from a study of blood T cell repertoires in COVID-19. Turning to the study itself: T cells, B-cell-depleted T cells, or PBMCs supplied cDNA or gDNA.

Per germline, CDR1 SGHTA and CDR2 FQGNSA. This CDR3 has 14 amino acids. The germline V and J ends were trimmed by 1 base and 3 bases, with 10 bases remaining between them. The sequencing input was PBMCs or T cells enriched from blood (not recorded which). The chain uses TRBV7-2 and TRBJ2-7; D might be TRBD1 (5 bases). This TCR came from a woman in her thirties who had been exposed to COVID-19. The chain's CDR3 is CASSLGRDRYEQYF. The DNA for the CDR3 is TGTGCCAGCAGCTTAGGCAGGGATCGCTACGAGCAGTACTTC.